This T cell receptor beta chain is from a study of blood T cell repertoires in COVID-19. The wider study: The study drew acute and convalescent COVID-19 samples from the United States, Italy and Spain.

Germline-derived CDR1 and CDR2 are SGHRS and YFSETQ. The CDR3 loop spans 15 amino acids. The V end was cut by 0 bases, the J end by 1 base, with 10 bases between. Authors' analysis steps: Amplified reference gene primers provided the basis for estimating nucleated cell counts. Sequencing used immunoSEQ multiplex PCR; TCRdb keeps in-frame clones, though not all of them. That table is the source of V, J and clone size, and D and trimming were worked out from the DNA. The sample has under 140,000 clones, 75% to 80% seen once. The sequencing sample was made of peripheral blood. The sequence came from a woman of 80 years or more with active or convalescent COVID-19. The V and J genes are TRBV5-1 and TRBJ1-2; D ambiguous. The CDR3 DNA reads as TGCGCCAGCAGCTTGGTGGCAGAAGTTAACTATGGCTACACCTTC. Protein: CASSLVAEVNYGYTF. The full variable domain, completed using reference TRBV5-1 and TRBJ1-2, is KAGVTQTPRYLIKTRGQQVTLSCSPISGHRSVSWYQQTPGQGLQFLFEYFSETQRNKGNFPGRFSGRQFSNSRSEMNVSTLELGDSALYLCASSLVAEVNYGYTFGSGTRLTVV.